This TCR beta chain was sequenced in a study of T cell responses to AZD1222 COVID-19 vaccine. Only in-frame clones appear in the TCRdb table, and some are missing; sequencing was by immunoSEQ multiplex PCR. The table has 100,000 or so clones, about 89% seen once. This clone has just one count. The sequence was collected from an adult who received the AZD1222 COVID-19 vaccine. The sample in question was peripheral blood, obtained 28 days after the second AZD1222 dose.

The CDR3 coding sequence is TGTGCCAGCAGCTTGGGACAGTCCTACGAGCAGTACTTC. Its protein is CASSLGQSYEQYF. The chain has TRBV5-6 and TRBJ2-7, with D possibly being TRBD1 (5 bases). Trimming pared 0 bases from V and 1 base from J, leaving 5 bases between. The CDR3 sequence is 13 residues long. The germline V gene encodes CDR1 SGHDT and CDR2 YYEEEE.